This T cell receptor (beta chain) came from a study of regulatory T cells in long-lasting Graves disease. As to time point: newly diagnosed GD, antithyroid drugs for less than 3 months. PBMCs were the source of the RNA used for TCR sequencing. V was pared by 1 base and J by 8 bases, with 4 bases of the junction left unmatched. This CDR3 has 15 residues. Germline V gene sequence: CDR1 SGHDN, CDR2 FVKESK. Building the TCR beta libraries relied on iRepertoire HTBI primers, and CDR3 regions underwent Arm-PCR. TCRdb recomputed calls from the multiplex PCR reads with MiXCR, one row per CDR3 protein. The data hold roughly 520,000 distinct CDR3 sequences, with around 11% observed a single time. In its sample, this clonotype was seen a few times. Another study also made use of these data, one on T cells in Graves' hyperthyroidism and ophthalmopathy.

The chain employs TRBV14 and TRBJ1-6, with 8 bases identical to TRBD1. The material was peripheral blood mononuclear cells (PBMCs), obtained at new diagnosis, from a patient treated with antithyroid drugs. This receptor was taken from a woman aged 25 to 45 with Graves disease. The DNA of the CDR3 is TGTGCCAGCAGCCAAGGGAACAGGGGGTATTCACCCCTCCACTTT. Translation: CASSQGNRGYSPLHF. Using reference TRBV14 and TRBJ1-6 for the parts outside the CDR3, the full variable domain is EAGVTQFPSHSVIEKGQTVTLRCDPISGHDNLYWYRRVMGKEIKFLLHFVKESKQDESGMPNNRFLAERTGGTYSTLKVQPAELEDSGVYFCASSQGNRGYSPLHFGNGTRLTVT.